This note documents a single T cell receptor (beta chain) sequence. This record belongs to a study of blood T cell repertoires in COVID-19. The overall study: Samples taken during acute and convalescent COVID-19 were collected in the United States, Italy and Spain. T cells, B-cell-depleted T cells, or PBMCs provided the cDNA or gDNA that served as material.

Original methodology: Nucleated cell number was recorded as an estimate derived from reference gene primer amplification. TCRdb's copy holds only in-frame clones and misses some; the assay was immunoSEQ multiplex PCR. The DNA was the basis for D and trimming; V, J and clone size are from that table. This table has approximately 97,000 clones, 78% appearing once. V dropped 3 bases and J dropped 2; count of bases not matched to a gene: 7. Germline assignment: CDR1 SGDLS and CDR2 YYNGEE. The CDR3 has 15 amino acids. Material for sequencing was peripheral blood. V and J are TRBV9 and TRBJ2-5; TRBD2 agrees at 7 bases. The clonotype originates from a man between 60 and 70 years old with active or convalescent COVID-19. The chain's CDR3 is CASSDLRAGQETQYF. The CDR3 DNA reads as TGTGCCAGCAGCGATCTGAGAGCGGGGCAAGAGACCCAGTACTTC.